This TCR beta chain was found in a study of regulatory T cells in long-lasting Graves disease (dated by TCRdb to the early 2020s). A note on the overall study: In the newly diagnosed Graves' disease group, patients had been taking antithyroid drugs for less than 3 months. Patients with persistent Graves' disease were compared with patients with newly diagnosed Graves' disease using TCR sequencing and RNA sequencing of peripheral blood. The study took place in China and was registered as a clinical trial. A total of roughly 33 samples were covered by TCR sequencing, comprising around 13 persistent and roughly 20 newly diagnosed Graves' disease patients.

Based on the germline V gene (reference sequence), the CDR1 and CDR2 sequences are LGHDT and YNNKEL. A distance of 13 bases separates the germline ends of V and J, which lose 1 base and 1 base respectively. Including cysteine and phenylalanine, the CDR3 has 17 amino acids. The CDR3 DNA has 51 bases and is translated from base 1. The time point label corresponds to: newly diagnosed GD, antithyroid drugs for less than 3 months. For both TCR sequencing and RNA sequencing, RNA was extracted from PBMCs in TRIzol. The diagnosis of Graves' disease followed American Thyroid Association guidelines. Patients for the study were recruited at an endocrinology department in Xi'an, China. From each patient, nine milliliters of peripheral blood was collected into an EDTA anticoagulant tube. PBMCs were isolated by Ficoll Paque Plus density gradient separation without further T cell sorting. RNA quality was checked with an Agilent 2100 Bioanalyzer and agarose gel, and concentration with a NanoDrop 2000.

On the study overall, not on this receptor specifically: Sequencing and analysis were limited to the TCR beta chain. A larger number of public clonotypes was shared among persistent patients (around 3,000) than among newly diagnosed patients (roughly 970). Peripheral blood alone was examined, since thyroid tissue, which constituted the primary lesion, could not be accessed. As a limitation, the authors acknowledged that the small sample size may reduce accuracy. Persistent Graves' disease patients showed lower TCR Shannon entropy and fewer highly expanded clones than newly diagnosed patients, suggesting clonal expansion. Persistent disease showed preferential use of TRBV28, TRBJ1-2 and TRBJ2-5, whereas newly diagnosed disease favored TRBV20-1 and TRBJ2-1.

As to this clonotype: This receptor's antigen is unknown. Qualities for individual bases were not recorded, and no much larger clone is one base off.

The library relied on multiplex PCR. Sequencing instrument: Illumina HiSeq 4000. To build TCR beta libraries, CDR3 regions were amplified by Arm-PCR using iRepertoire HTBI primers. Before sequencing, the PCR products went through gel purification. The source study handled its data this way. Across samples, around 62 TRBV and roughly 15 TRBJ segments were identified and used for gene usage analysis of CDR3 amino acid clonotypes. COPE and FqMerger were used to merge the filtered high-quality paired reads into contigs. BLAST was used to align contigs to IMGT TRBV, TRBD and TRBJ reference genes, with CDR3 defined following IMGT. Any clonotype with a frequency above 0.1% was counted as a highly expanded clone. Repertoire diversity was measured by Shannon entropy, and V-J evenness by the Gini coefficient. A clonotype was considered public if more than one individual shared it. TCRdb's own reprocessing of the public reads used fastp at Q25 and MiXCR and kept productive beta chains. Rows with one shared CDR3 protein collapse into an entry with the most common genes and DNA. The V and J calls follow TCRdb's processing rather than the paper's. Within this sample are some 560,000 distinct CDR3 sequences, with 16% of them counted one time only. The top ten clonotypes cover 25% of the sample.

These records were also assigned to another study, of T cells in Graves' hyperthyroidism and ophthalmopathy. Drawing on the second study: A patient counted as having stable Graves' hyperthyroidism if no progression to ophthalmopathy occurred over 18 months of follow-up. Hyperthyroidism patients were newly diagnosed, had a disease duration of under 2 months, and were aged 18 to 65 years. Exclusion was applied to patients with uncontrolled infections, other autoimmune diseases, pregnancy or lactation. Diagnoses were based on clinical symptoms, serum thyroxine and TRAb, thyroid ultrasound and orbital computed tomography. For the first round of RT-PCR on the TCR CDR3, the HTBI primer set was used together with the Qiagen OneStep RT-PCR kit. Blood samples also contained most of the expanded thyroid clonotypes (frequency above 0.001), which suggests that blood repertoires may reflect thyroid immune responses. A 13 V-J signature model separated ophthalmopathy from stable hyperthyroidism, with approximately 87% sensitivity and 81% to 82% specificity in cross-validation and 80%/75% in testing. In validation, the model predicted progression to ophthalmopathy with approximately 70% sensitivity and roughly 75% specificity, a median of 6.5 months before onset. To identify distinguishing TCR V-J signatures, a discovery cohort of around 100 patients was used, comprising 40 to 45 with Graves' ophthalmopathy and some 60 with stable Graves' hyperthyroidism. Whether ophthalmopathy could be predicted prospectively was tested in an independent validation cohort made up of approximately 19 hyperthyroidism patients plus 17 patients who later progressed to ophthalmopathy. For training and testing, the 80 to 100 patients in the discovery cohort were randomly divided in a 7:3 ratio. Thyroid tissue and blood T-cell repertoires from roughly six Graves' hyperthyroidism patients were also compared in the study. After blood sampling, hyperthyroidism patients were treated with methimazole at a starting dose of 30 mg daily, and ophthalmopathy patients were treated with high-dose intravenous methylprednisolone. The libraries were constructed in a second round of multiplex PCR and then size-selected and purified. Paired-end sequencing of the libraries was performed with 100 bp reads on an Illumina HiSeq2000. SOAPnuke was used to process the raw data, removing reads that contained adapters or uncalled bases, had a mean Phred below 15, or lacked an exact match to the constant primer or identifier. High-quality paired reads were merged with COPE v1.2.5, and unique nucleotide sequences were defined as clonotypes. MiTCR v1.1 was used to align clonotypes to the IMGT TRBV, TRBD and TRBJ reference segments. The analysis included only V-J combinations with a frequency above 0.0001, which together covered more than 99% of the repertoires. A TCS score was defined as the ratio of F50 (clonal expansion) to E x V (chaos), with BLOSUM62-based TCRdist applied between CDR3 peptides within each V-J. Welch's t-statistics and random forest reduced some 510 V-J features to some 14, which were used in a naive Bayes classifier (R e1071). No statistical method was used to set the sample size in advance, and investigators knew the group allocation. According to the paper, TCR Vbeta CDR3 sequencing was carried out on some 140 peripheral blood samples, which came from some 41 ophthalmopathy, under 80 hyperthyroidism and roughly 17 progressor patients.

The sequence derives from a woman aged 35-65 years with Graves disease. Donor details come from another sample of the same person, matched by shared clones. The starting material was peripheral blood mononuclear cells (PBMCs), obtained at new diagnosis, from a patient treated with antithyroid drugs. The rearrangement joined TRBV3-1 to TRBJ2-2; the D gene is perhaps TRBD1, on 5 matching bases. The DNA is TGTGCCAGCAGCCAAGTTTCCGGACATCTGAACACCGGGGAGCTGTTTTTT. Its amino acids are CASSQVSGHLNTGELFF.